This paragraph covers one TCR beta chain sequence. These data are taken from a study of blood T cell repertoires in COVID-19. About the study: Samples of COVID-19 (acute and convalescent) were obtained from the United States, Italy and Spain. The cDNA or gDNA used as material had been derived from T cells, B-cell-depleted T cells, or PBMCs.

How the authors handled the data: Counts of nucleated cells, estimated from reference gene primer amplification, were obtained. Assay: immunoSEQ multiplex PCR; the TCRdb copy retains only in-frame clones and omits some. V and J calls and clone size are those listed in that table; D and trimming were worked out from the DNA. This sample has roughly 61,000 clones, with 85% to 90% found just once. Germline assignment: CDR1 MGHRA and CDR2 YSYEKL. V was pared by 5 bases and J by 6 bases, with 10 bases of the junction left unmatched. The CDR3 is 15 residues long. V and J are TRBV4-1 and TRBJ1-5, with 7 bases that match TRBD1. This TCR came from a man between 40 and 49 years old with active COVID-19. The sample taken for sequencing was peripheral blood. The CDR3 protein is CASSSVEGAGQPQHF. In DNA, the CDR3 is TGCGCCAGCAGCAGCGTGGAGGGGGCGGGTCAGCCCCAGCATTTT.